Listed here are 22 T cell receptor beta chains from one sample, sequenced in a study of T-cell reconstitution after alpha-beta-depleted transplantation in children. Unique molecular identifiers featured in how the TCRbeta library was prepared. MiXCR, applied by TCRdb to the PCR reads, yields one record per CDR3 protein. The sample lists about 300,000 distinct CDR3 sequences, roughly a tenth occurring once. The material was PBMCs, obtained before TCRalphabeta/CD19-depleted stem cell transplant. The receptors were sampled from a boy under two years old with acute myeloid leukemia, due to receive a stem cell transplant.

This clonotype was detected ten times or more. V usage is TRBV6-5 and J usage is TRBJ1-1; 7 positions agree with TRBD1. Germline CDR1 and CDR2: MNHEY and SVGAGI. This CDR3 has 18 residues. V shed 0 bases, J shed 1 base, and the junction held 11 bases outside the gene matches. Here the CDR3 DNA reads TGTGCCAGCAGTTACTCACTTGACAGGGAGAGGGGGAACACTGAAGCTTTCTTT. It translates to CASSYSLDRERGNTEAFF.

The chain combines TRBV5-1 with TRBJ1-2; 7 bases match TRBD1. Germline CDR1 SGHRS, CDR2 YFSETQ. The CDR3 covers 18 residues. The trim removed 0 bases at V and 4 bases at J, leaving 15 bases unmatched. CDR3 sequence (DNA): TGCGCCAGCAGCTTGGCGAGCGACAGGGCCCGACGCTCCTATGGCTACACCTTC. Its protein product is CASSLASDRARRSYGYTF.

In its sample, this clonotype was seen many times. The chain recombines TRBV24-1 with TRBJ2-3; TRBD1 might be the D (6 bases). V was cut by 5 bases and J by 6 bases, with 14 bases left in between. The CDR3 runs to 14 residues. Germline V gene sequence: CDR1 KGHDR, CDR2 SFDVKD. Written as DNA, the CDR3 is TGTGCCACCAGTGGTTGGGGGCGGCGGGATACGCAGTATTTT. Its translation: CATSGWGRRDTQYF.

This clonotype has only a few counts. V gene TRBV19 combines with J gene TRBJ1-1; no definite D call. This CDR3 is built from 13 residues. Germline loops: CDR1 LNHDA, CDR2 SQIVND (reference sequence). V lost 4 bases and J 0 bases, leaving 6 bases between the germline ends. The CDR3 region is CASSRVLNTEAFF. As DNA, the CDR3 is TGTGCCAGTAGTAGGGTGTTGAACACTGAAGCTTTCTTT.

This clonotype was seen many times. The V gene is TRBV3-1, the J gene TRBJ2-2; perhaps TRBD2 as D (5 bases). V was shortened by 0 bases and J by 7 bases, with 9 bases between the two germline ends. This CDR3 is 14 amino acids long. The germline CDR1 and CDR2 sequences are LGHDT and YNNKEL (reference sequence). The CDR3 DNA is TGTGCCAGCAGCCAAGATTGGGGAGTCGGGGAGCTGTTTTTT. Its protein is CASSQDWGVGELFF.

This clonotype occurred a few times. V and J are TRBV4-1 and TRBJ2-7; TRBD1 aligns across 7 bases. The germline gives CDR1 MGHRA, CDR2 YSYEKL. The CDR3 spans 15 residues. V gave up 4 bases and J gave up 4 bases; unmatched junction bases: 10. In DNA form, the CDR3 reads TGCGCCAGCAGCCGATGGACAGGCCCCAAATACGAGCAGTACTTC. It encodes CASSRWTGPKYEQYF.

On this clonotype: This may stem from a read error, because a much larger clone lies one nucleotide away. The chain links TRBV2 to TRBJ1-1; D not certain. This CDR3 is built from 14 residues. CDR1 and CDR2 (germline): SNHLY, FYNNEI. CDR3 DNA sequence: TGTGCCACCAGTATCACAGTTTTAAACACTGAAGCTTTCTTT. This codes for CATSITVLNTEAFF.

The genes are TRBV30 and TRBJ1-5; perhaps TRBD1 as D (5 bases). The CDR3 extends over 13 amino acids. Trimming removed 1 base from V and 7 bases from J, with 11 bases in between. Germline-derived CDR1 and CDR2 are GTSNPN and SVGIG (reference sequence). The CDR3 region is CAWSGGRLQPQHF. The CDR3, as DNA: TGTGCCTGGAGTGGGGGACGTCTCCAGCCCCAGCATTTT.

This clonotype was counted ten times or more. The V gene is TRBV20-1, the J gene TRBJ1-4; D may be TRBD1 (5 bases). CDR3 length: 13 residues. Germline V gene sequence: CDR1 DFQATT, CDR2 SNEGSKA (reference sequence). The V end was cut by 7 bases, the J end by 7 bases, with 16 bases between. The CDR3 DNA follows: TGCAGTGGAACCGACAGTTCTCCTGAAAAACTGTTTTTT. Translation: CSGTDSSPEKLFF.

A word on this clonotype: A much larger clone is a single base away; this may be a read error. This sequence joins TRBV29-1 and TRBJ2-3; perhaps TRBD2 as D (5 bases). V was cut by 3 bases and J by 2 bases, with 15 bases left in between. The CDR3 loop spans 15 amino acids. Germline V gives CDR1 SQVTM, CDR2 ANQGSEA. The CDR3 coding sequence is TGCAGCGTTGACGTGGGCATAGCGAACACAGATACGCAGTATTTT. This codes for CSVDVGIANTDTQYF.

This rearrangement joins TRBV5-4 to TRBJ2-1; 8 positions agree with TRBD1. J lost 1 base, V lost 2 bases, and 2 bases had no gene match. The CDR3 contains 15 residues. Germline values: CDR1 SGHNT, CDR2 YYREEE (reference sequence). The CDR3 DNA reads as TGTGCCAGCAGCTTTAGGACAGGGTCCTACAATGAGCAGTTCTTC. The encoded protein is CASSFRTGSYNEQFF. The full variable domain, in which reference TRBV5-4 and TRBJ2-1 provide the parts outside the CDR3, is ETGVTQSPTHLIKTRGQQVTLRCSSQSGHNTVSWYQQALGQGPQFIFQYYREEENGRGNFPPRFSGLQFPNYSSELNVNALELDDSALYLCASSFRTGSYNEQFFGPGTRLTVL.

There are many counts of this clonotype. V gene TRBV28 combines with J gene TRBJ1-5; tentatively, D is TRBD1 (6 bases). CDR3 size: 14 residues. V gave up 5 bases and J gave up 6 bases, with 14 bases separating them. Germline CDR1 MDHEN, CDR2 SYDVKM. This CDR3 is CASSGTNRVQPQHF. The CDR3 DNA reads TGTGCCAGCAGTGGCACCAACAGGGTTCAGCCCCAGCATTTT.

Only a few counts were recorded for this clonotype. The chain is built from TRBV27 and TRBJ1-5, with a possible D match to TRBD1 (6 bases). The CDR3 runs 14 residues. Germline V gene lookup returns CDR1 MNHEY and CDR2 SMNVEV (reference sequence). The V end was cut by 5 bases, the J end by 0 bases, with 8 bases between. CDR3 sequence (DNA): TGTGCCAGCAGTCGGACAGTTAGCAATCAGCCCCAGCATTTT. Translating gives CASSRTVSNQPQHF.

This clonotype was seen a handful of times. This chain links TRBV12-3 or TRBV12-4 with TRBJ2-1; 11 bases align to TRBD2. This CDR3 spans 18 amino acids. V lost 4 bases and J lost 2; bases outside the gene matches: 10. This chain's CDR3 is CASSSSYSGRAPYNEQFF. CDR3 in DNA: TGTGCCAGCAGTTCGTCCTATAGCGGGAGGGCCCCCTACAATGAGCAGTTCTTC.

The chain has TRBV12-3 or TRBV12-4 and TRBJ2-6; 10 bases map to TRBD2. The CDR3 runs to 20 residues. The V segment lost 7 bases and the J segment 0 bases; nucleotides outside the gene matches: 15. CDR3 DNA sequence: TGTGCCAGCACCCCTTCAACGGGACTAGCGTCTCCCTCTGGGGCCAACGTCCTGACTTTC. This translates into CASTPSTGLASPSGANVLTF.

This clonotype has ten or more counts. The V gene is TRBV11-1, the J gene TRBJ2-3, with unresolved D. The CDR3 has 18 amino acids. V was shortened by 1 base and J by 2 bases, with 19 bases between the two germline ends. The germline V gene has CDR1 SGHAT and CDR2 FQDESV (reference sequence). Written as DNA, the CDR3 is TGTGCCAGCAGCTTAGGCGATGGGCCCGGGTTTCTCACAGATACGCAGTATTTT. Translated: CASSLGDGPGFLTDTQYF.

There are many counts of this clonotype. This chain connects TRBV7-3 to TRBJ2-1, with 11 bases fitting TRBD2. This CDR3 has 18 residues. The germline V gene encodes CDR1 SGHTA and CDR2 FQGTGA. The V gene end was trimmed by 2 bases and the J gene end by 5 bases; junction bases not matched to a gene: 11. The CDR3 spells CASSLAYLGTSGNNEQFF. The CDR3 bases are TGTGCCAGCAGCTTAGCATATTTAGGGACTAGCGGTAACAATGAGCAGTTCTTC. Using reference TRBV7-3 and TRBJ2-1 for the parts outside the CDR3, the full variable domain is GAGVSQTPSNKVTEKGKYVELRCDPISGHTALYWYRQSLGQGPEFLIYFQGTGAADDSGLPNDRFFAVRPEGSVSTLKIQRTERGDSAVYLCASSLAYLGTSGNNEQFFGPGTRLTVL.

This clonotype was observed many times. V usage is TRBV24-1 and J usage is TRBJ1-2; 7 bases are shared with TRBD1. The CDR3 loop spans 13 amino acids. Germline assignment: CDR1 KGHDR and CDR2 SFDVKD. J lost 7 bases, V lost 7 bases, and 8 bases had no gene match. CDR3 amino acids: CATRARTGSGYTF. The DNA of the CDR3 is TGTGCCACCAGAGCTAGGACAGGATCTGGCTACACCTTC.

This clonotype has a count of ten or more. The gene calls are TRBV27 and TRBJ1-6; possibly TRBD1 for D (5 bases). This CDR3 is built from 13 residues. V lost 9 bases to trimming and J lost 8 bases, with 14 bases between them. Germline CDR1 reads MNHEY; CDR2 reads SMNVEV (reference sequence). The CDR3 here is CASCRDLYSPLHF. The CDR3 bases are TGTGCCAGTTGCCGGGACCTTTATTCACCCCTCCACTTT.

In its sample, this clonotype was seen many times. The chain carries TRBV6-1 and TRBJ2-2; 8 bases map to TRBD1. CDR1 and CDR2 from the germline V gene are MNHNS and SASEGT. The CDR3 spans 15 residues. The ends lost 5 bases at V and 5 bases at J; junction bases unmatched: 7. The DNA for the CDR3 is TGTGCCAGCAGTCCCGACAGGGGCCGAACCGGGGAGCTGTTTTTT. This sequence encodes CASSPDRGRTGELFF.

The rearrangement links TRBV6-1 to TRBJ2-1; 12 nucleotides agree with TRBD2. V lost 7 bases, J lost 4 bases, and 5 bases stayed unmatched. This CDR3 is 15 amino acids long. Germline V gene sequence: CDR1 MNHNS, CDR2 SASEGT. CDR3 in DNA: TGTGCCAGCACCAACCTAGCGGGGGGGTACAATGAGCAGTTCTTC. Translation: CASTNLAGGYNEQFF.

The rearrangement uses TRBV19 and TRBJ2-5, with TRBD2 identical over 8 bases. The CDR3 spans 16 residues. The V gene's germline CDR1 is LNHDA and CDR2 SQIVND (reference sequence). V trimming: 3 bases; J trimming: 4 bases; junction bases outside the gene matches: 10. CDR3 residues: CASSISGGRLGETQYF. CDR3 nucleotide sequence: TGTGCCAGTAGTATCTCTGGCGGGAGGCTGGGAGAGACCCAGTACTTC.